This note documents a single T cell receptor beta chain sequence. It lacks a known antigen. It has no much larger one-base neighbor in the sample; base qualities were not kept. The sample belongs to a study of vaccination effects on CD4 cells after COVID-19 (dated by TCRdb to 2021 to 2024). The study in broad terms: Across the study, the median time from the second dose to post-vaccine sampling was 72 days (range 14 to 241). The study compared SARS-CoV-2 spike-specific CD4+ TCR repertoires before and after mRNA vaccination in COVID-19 convalescent patients and infection-naive vaccine recipients. Altogether, 10 COVID-19 convalescent patients and 4 SARS-CoV-2-naive healthy vaccine recipients made up the full study. Cultures from other donors in the study were sequenced using the Oncomine TCR Beta short-read assay on an Illumina iSeq 100.

In the ViraFEST assay, PBMC were stimulated with viral peptide pools, and TCR sequencing was then used to find antigen-specific CD4+ T cell clonotypes based on their expansion. After less than 13 days of culture, CD4+ T cells were isolated with the EasySep CD4+ T cell isolation kit. Each participant got two doses of an mRNA SARS-CoV-2 vaccine, either BNT162b2 or mRNA-1273. None of the healthy vaccine recipients had a prior SARS-CoV-2 infection, which was confirmed by nucleocapsid antibody tests that came back negative both before and after vaccination. Roughly 2.1 million PBMC per well were cultured in IMDM with 5% human AB serum, 10 IU/ml IL-2 and gentamicin, plus 10 ug/ml peptides. Half of the culture medium was replaced with fresh IL-2-containing medium on days 3 and 7. Each peptide stimulation condition was cultured in triplicate wells unless otherwise noted. PBMC were separated from whole blood using Ficoll-Paque Plus gradient centrifugation and were then either cryopreserved at -140C or used fresh. The overlapping peptide pools covered the spike proteins of SARS-CoV-2 and of the common cold coronaviruses HCoV-NL63, HCoV-OC43 and HCoV-229E. The QIAamp micro DNA kit was used to extract genomic DNA from the cultured CD4+ T cells.

Overall study results and their limits: At late post-vaccination timepoints, both infection-induced and vaccine-induced clones showed marked clonal contraction, consistent with waning T cell responses. Limitations of the study were the small number of convalescent patients and the absence of early post-infection timepoints. Among healthy vaccine recipients, nearly all vaccine-induced clones were SARS-CoV-2 mono-reactive, and only 1 of 255 was cross-reactive with common cold coronaviruses.

Library creation used the immunoSEQ multiplex PCR assay. DNA from the CD4+ T cells that had been cultured and isolated underwent TCR beta CDR3 sequencing. In the source study's methods: Non-productive TCR sequences were discarded, and reads were trimmed to the CDR3 region, with only CDR3s of 7 or more amino acids retained. Antigen-specific clonotypes were identified using the MANAFEST web app by comparison of expansion in peptide wells against reference cultures. To count as positive, a clone had to show expansion at FDR<0.05 compared with the reference and with all other wells, an odds ratio above 5, and a frequency above 0.1% in two replicate wells. A clonotype was called cross-reactive if it was significantly expanded both in SARS-CoV-2 spike wells and in at least one common cold coronavirus spike condition. CDR3 similarity was assessed by Levenshtein distance with the stringdist R package, and unrooted trees were built with ape in R 3.6.1. TCRdb's version of the immuneACCESS table is confined to in-frame rearrangements and falls short of the full clone set. An unresolved V gene accounts for under half of the shortfall where checked; the remainder is of unknown origin. Clonal size and the V and J genes are those of that table, whereas D and trimming came from the DNA. This sample holds 35,000 to 45,000 clones; 70% to 85% were observed only once. Just under 2% of the sample is in the top ten clones.

The CDR1 and CDR2 encoded by the germline V gene are MNHEY and SVGAGI. Between the V and J ends, shortened by 7 bases and 0 bases respectively, the junction contains 9 bases. The CDR3, from cysteine to phenylalanine, totals 13 residues. Only the CDR3 region is kept as DNA, spanning 39 bases read in frame from base 1. The sequencing used CD4+ T cells from PBMCs cultured with HCoV-NL63 spike peptides, collected after COVID-19 vaccination. The cell subset or site label for this specimen denotes: HCoV-NL63 spike overlapping peptide pool stimulation. This TCR was sampled from a human donor who received a COVID-19 vaccine. Some clones in this sample may be carry-over from other donors' samples. Here the chain combines TRBV6-5 and TRBJ1-1, with no confidently assigned D gene. CDR3 reads: CASTEVVNTEAFF. The nucleotides are TGTGCCAGCACGGAGGTCGTGAACACTGAAGCTTTCTTT.